The clone carrying this T cell receptor beta chain is a singleton in its sample. Its antigen is not known. Template material for amplifying TCR beta CDR3 regions consisted of RNA transcripts. During a first-round RT-PCR of the TCR CDR3, the HTBI primer set was used. MiXCR, run by TCRdb on the multiplex PCR reads, gives a single entry per CDR3 protein. Counted here are just under 750,000 distinct CDR3 sequences, about 35% occurring once; the ten biggest clones make up around 29%. This sample stems from a study of T cells in Graves' hyperthyroidism and ophthalmopathy. Patients aged 18 to 65 with hyperthyroidism were newly diagnosed, with duration under 2 months. V was pared by 3 bases and J by 3 bases, with 12 bases between. The CDR3 runs 14 residues. Notes on the study in general: The model anticipated ophthalmopathy a median approximately 6.5 months pre-onset.

This clonotype was sampled from a woman in her thirties or forties with Graves' hyperthyroidism. The chain uses TRBV12-3 or TRBV12-4 and TRBJ2-7; perhaps TRBD2 as D (5 bases). The material sequenced was blood. This CDR3 is CASSLGRLFYEQYF. CDR3 nucleotides: TGTGCCAGCAGTTTGGGGAGACTATTCTACGAGCAGTACTTC.